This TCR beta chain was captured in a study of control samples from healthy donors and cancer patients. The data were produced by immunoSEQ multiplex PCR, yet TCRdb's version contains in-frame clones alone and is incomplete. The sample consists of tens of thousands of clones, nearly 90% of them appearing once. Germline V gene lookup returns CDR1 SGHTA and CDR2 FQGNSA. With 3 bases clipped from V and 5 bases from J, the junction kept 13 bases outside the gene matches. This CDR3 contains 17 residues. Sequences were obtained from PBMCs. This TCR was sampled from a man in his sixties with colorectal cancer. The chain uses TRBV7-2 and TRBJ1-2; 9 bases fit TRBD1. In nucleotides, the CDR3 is TGTGCCAGCAGCTTCCTGCCGGGACAGGGAGCCCCTTATGGCTACACCTTC. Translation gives CASSFLPGQGAPYGYTF.